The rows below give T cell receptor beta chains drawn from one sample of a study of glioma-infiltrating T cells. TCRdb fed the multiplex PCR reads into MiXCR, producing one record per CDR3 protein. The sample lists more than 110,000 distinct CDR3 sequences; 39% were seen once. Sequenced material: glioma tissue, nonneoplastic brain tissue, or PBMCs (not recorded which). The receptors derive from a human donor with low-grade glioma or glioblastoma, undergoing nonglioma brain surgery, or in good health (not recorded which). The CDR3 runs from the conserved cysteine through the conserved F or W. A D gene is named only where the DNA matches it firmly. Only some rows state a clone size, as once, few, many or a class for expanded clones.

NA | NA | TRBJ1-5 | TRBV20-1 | CSAREEVSFNQPQHF | TGCAGTGCTAGAGAGGAAGTCAGTTTCAATCAGCCCCAGCATTTT
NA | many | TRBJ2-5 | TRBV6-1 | CASSTVETQYF | TGTGCCAGCAGTACAGTGGAGACCCAGTACTTC
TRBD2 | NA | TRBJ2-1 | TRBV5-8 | CASSLASGDGEQFF | TGTGCCAGCAGCTTGGCTAGCGGAGACGGTGAGCAGTTCTTC
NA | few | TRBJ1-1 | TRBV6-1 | CASTVGATEAFF | TGTGCCAGCACCGTAGGAGCAACTGAAGCTTTCTTT
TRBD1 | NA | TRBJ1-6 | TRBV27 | CASSFETGSSSPLHF | TGTGCCAGCAGTTTCGAGACAGGGAGTTCTTCACCCCTCCACTTT
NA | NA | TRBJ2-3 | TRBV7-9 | CASSLNEVRGTDTQYF | TGTGCCAGCAGCTTAAATGAGGTCCGTGGTACAGATACGCAGTATTTT
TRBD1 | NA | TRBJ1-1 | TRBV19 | CASSTGTGFDEAFF | TGTGCCAGTAGTACCGGGACAGGGTTTGATGAAGCTTTCTTT
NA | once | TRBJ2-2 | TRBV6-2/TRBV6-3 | CASSRGANTGELFF | TGTGCCAGCAGTAGAGGGGCGAACACCGGGGAGCTGTTTTTT
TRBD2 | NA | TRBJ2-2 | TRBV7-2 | CASSFQRGAGELFF | TGTGCCAGCAGCTTTCAGCGGGGAGCCGGGGAGCTGTTTTTT
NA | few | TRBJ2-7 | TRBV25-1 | CASSEGSSRYEQYF | TGTGCCAGCAGTGAAGGTAGCAGCCGCTACGAGCAGTACTTC
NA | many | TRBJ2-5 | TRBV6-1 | CASSAPGLRTQYF | TGTGCCAGCAGTGCGCCAGGGCTAAGGACCCAGTACTTC
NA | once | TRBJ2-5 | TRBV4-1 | CASSKDRSSSETQYF | TGCGCCAGCAGCAAAGATCGATCCAGCTCAGAGACCCAGTACTTC